Detailed here is one T cell receptor (beta chain). Its antigen is unidentified. The data derive from a study of graft-versus-host responses after intestinal transplantation. Findings and limits, study-wide: Allografts of one patient group, those with graft-donor T cell macrochimerism, had high graft-versus-host to host-versus-graft clonal ratios.

Sequencing was performed with immunoSEQ multiplex PCR; in TCRdb, only in-frame clones are kept and a portion is missing. The data show around 87,000 clones, about 90% seen once. The sequence was collected from a human donor who was the organ donor for an intestinal transplant. The sample in question was unstimulated CD8+ T cells sorted from spleen or lymph node cells, obtained before transplant.

In DNA, the CDR3 is TGTGCCAGCAGCCAAGACCCGCTGGGGGCGTCGAATCAGCCCCAGCATTTT. This gives the protein CASSQDPLGASNQPQHF. J is TRBJ1-5 and V is TRBV4-2; D perhaps matches TRBD1 (6 bases). This CDR3 contains 17 residues. Trimming took 0 bases from V and 4 from J, leaving 16 bases between them. Germline V lookup: CDR1 LGHNA, CDR2 YNFKEQ.